Below are 8 T cell receptor beta chains sequenced from a single sample in a study of siplizumab effects on memory and regulatory T cells. TCRdb's table, derived via immunoSEQ multiplex PCR, lists solely in-frame clones and lacks some. Of 100,000 to 120,000 clones in the sample, 80% to 95% are singletons; the top ten hold approximately 1.2%. The sequenced material came from CD4+ T cells sorted from blood. The receptors derive from a human donor in good health.

The V and J genes are TRBV7-9 and TRBJ1-4, with D tentatively TRBD1 (6 bases). V was clipped by 6 bases and J by 5 bases, with 16 bases between them. The CDR3 loop spans 15 amino acids. CDR1 and CDR2 from the germline V gene are SEHNR and FQNEAQ (reference sequence). CDR3 DNA sequence: TGTGCCAGCAGTCTAGCGACAGGAGCAAATGAAAAACTGTTTTTT. This sequence encodes CASSLATGANEKLFF.

The chain links TRBV21-1 to TRBJ2-1. TRBV21-1 is termed a pseudogene. This CDR3 has 11 residues. Written as DNA, the CDR3 is TGTGCCAGCAGCCTGGGCAATGAGCAGTTCTTC. Residues: CASSLGNEQFF.

This sequence joins TRBV19 and TRBJ2-6; D remains unclear. From germline, CDR1 is LNHDA and CDR2 SQIVND (reference sequence). The V and J ends lost 1 base and 5 bases respectively, with 6 bases between them. CDR3 length: 14 residues. CDR3 bases: TGTGCCAGTAGTATAGCCTCCCGGGCCAACGTCCTGACTTTC. Amino acid sequence: CASSIASRANVLTF.

This chain joins TRBV6-5 and TRBJ2-3, with TRBD2 as a possible D gene (6 bases). Germline CDR1 is MNHEY and CDR2 is SVGAGI. There are 13 residues in the CDR3. V was clipped by 7 bases and J by 2 bases, with 10 bases between them. In DNA form, the CDR3 reads TGTGCCAGCATAGCGGAGGACACAGATACGCAGTATTTT. It codes for CASIAEDTDTQYF.

The genes are TRBV10-3 and TRBJ2-3; 10 bases align to TRBD1. The CDR3 covers 15 residues. The V segment lost 5 bases and the J segment 5 bases; nucleotides outside the gene matches: 7. Germline CDR1 reads ENHRY; CDR2 reads SYGVKD. DNA for the CDR3: TGTGCCATCAGTACTAGACAGGGGGCAGGAGATACGCAGTATTTT. It codes for CAISTRQGAGDTQYF.

The chain links TRBV6-6 to TRBJ1-2; no firm D call. V shed 6 bases and J shed 3 bases, with 17 bases lying between them. The length of the CDR3 is 15 residues. CDR1 is MNHNY, CDR2 SVGAGI, per germline (reference sequence). CDR3 in amino acids: CASSSAQGPDYGYTF. The CDR3 nucleotides are TGTGCCAGCAGCTCCGCCCAAGGACCGGACTATGGCTACACCTTC.

This clone has only a few counts. The chain combines TRBV2 with TRBJ1-5; unclear D gene. CDR3 size: 14 residues. The germline V gene has CDR1 SNHLY and CDR2 FYNNEI. Trimming shortened V by 3 bases and J by 2 bases, and 8 bases separated the two germline ends. The CDR3 here is CASSDRGGNQPQHF. The CDR3 DNA sequence: TGTGCCAGCAGTGACCGGGGAGGCAATCAGCCCCAGCATTTT.

The V call is TRBV6-5, the J call TRBJ2-3; 7 nucleotides match TRBD2. CDR3 length: 15 amino acids. V lost 0 bases to trimming and J lost 4 bases; unmatched junction nucleotides: 4. Germline CDR1 and CDR2: MNHEY and SVGAGI. The CDR3 is CASSYSGEGSDTQYF. Written as DNA, the CDR3 is TGTGCCAGCAGTTACTCTGGGGAGGGATCAGATACGCAGTATTTT.